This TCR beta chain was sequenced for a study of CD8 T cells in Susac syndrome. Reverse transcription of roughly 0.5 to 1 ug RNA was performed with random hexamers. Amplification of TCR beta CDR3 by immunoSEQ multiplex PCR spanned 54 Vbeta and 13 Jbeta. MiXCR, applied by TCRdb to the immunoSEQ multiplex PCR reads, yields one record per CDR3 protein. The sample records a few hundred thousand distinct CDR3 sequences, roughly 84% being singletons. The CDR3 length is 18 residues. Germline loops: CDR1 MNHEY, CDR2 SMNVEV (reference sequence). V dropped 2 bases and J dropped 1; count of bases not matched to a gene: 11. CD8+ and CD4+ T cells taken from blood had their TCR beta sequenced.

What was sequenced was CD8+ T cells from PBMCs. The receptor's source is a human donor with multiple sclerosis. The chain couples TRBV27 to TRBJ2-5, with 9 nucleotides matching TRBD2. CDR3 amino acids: CASSLMAGGRRAQETQYF. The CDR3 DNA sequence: TGTGCCAGCAGTTTAATGGCGGGAGGGCGCCGGGCCCAAGAGACCCAGTACTTC.